This entry concerns a single TCR beta chain. With V trimmed by 3 bases and J by 12 bases, 8 bases remained unmatched. CDR3 size: 13 residues. Germline V gene data show CDR1 as SQVTM and CDR2 as ANQGSEA. The time point is: pre-sensitization, week 0. As for treatment: therapeutic diphenylcyclopropenone sensitization with weekly scalp DPC. These data come from a study of human T cells and chemical hapten exposure. Turning to the study itself: 2% DPC was applied to roughly 2 cm by roughly 2 cm of upper inner arm skin for sensitization.

TCRdb analysed the RACE reads with MiXCR anew, one entry per CDR3 protein. The table shows 190,000 or so distinct CDR3 sequences, with roughly 30% occurring only once. This TCR derives from a woman in her 30s with alopecia areata. Some clones in this sample may be carry-over from other donors' samples. V gene TRBV29-1 combines with J gene TRBJ2-1; the match to TRBD2 covers 10 bases. Specimen: whole blood, collected in connection with sensitization to the hapten diphenylcyclopropenone (DPC). CDR3: CSVEASGRGGQFF. The CDR3 coding sequence is TGCAGCGTTGAGGCTAGCGGGAGAGGCGGGCAGTTCTTC.